The T cell receptor (beta chain) described here comes from a study of PD-1 blockade in classical Hodgkin lymphoma. About this clone: The antigen remains undetermined.

Sequencing was performed with immunoSEQ multiplex PCR; in TCRdb, only in-frame clones are kept and a portion is missing. The top ten hold 13% of the sample, which has about 19,000 clones, around 86% seen once. Study-wide findings and caveats: Whoever responded completely had baseline diversity much like that seen in newly diagnosed patients. Sources of repertoire differences remain undefined, possibly disease activity or prior therapy. TCR diversity rose significantly by C4D1 in CD4+ but not CD8+ cells.

This CDR3 has 14 residues. Trimming cost V 3 bases and J 2 bases, with 8 bases left between them. Per germline, CDR1 LGHNT and CDR2 FRNRAP. Each and every patient relapsed after autologous stem cell transplantation, and patients got differing brentuximab vedotin exposure. Each best response was a complete response, a partial response or progressive disease. The chain joins TRBV12-5 to TRBJ1-3; TRBD1 might be the D (5 bases). The material sequenced was peripheral blood mononuclear cells (PBMCs), taken before the second cycle of nivolumab. The sequence derives from a human donor with classical Hodgkin lymphoma. The CDR3: CASGFTGPGNTIYF. DNA of the CDR3: TGTGCTAGTGGTTTTACAGGTCCTGGAAACACCATATATTTT.